A single sample is the source of the 30 T cell receptor beta chains below, sequenced in a study of beta chain features in type 1 diabetes. Every isolated RNA sample was fully reverse transcribed, so sequencing captured expressed TCRB transcripts. Assay used: immunoSEQ multiplex PCR; TCRdb lists only in-frame clones, some missing. This sample has about 350,000 clones, with around 20% found just once. The sample taken for sequencing was naive CD4+ T cells from blood. Every receptor here comes from a young woman in good health.

This clone was seen a few times. This sequence joins TRBV5-4 and TRBJ1-1; D remains ambiguous. The V end lost 1 base, the J end lost 8 bases, and 9 bases lay between the germline ends. Germline CDR1 and CDR2: SGHNT and YYREEE (reference sequence). The CDR3 consists of 12 residues. CDR3 region: CASSLLRGEAFF. In nucleotides, the CDR3 is TGTGCCAGCAGCTTGTTACGCGGAGAAGCTTTCTTT.

This clone occurred a few times. The chain joins TRBV29-1 to TRBJ2-7; the D gene is possibly TRBD1 (6 bases). CDR1 and CDR2 from the germline V gene are SQVTM and ANQGSEA. Trimming stripped 3 bases from V and 7 bases from J, with 10 bases between. The CDR3 runs 11 residues. CDR3: CSVDLGTEQYF. The CDR3 bases are TGCAGCGTTGACTTGGGGACAGAGCAGTACTTC.

The chain employs TRBV29-1 and TRBJ2-1, with TRBD2 identical over 11 bases. The CDR3 has 16 residues. Germline lookup yields CDR1 SQVTM and CDR2 ANQGSEA. Germline trimming cut 4 bases from V and 9 bases from J; bases unmatched to any gene: 14. This CDR3 is CSVGRLAGGPGGEQFF. CDR3 nucleotide sequence: TGCAGCGTTGGGCGGCTAGCGGGAGGCCCCGGGGGTGAGCAGTTCTTC.

This clone was observed a few times. The V call is TRBV7-2, the J call TRBJ2-7; maybe TRBD1 (6 bases). The CDR3 loop spans 14 amino acids. The germline V and J ends were trimmed by 3 bases and 3 bases, with 12 bases remaining between them. The germline V gene has CDR1 SGHTA and CDR2 FQGNSA. The CDR3, as DNA: TGTGCCAGCAGCTTGGGGCCGGACAGCTACGAGCAGTACTTC. This gives the protein CASSLGPDSYEQYF.

There are a few counts of this clone. Other DNA variants within this sample encode the same CDR3. The chain uses TRBV9 and TRBJ2-3; 12 positions match TRBD2. The CDR3 has 17 amino acids. The germline V gene encodes CDR1 SGDLS and CDR2 YYNGEE. The V segment lost 4 bases and the J segment 0 bases; nucleotides outside the gene matches: 6. CDR3: CASSPRLAGASTDTQYF. For the CDR3, the DNA is TGTGCCAGCAGCCCTCGACTAGCGGGGGCTAGCACAGATACGCAGTATTTT.

This clone was picked up a small number of times. The chain combines TRBV4-1 with TRBJ1-5, with a weak D call TRBD1 (6 bases). The CDR3 is made up of 16 amino acids. The germline gives CDR1 MGHRA, CDR2 YSYEKL. V shed 2 bases and J shed 7 bases, with 18 bases lying between them. The CDR3 sequence: CASSQQQGILIQPQHF. CDR3 bases: TGCGCCAGCAGCCAACAGCAGGGGATCTTAATACAGCCCCAGCATTTT.

This chain uses TRBV9 with TRBJ2-4; D might be TRBD2 (6 bases). Germline CDR1 and CDR2: SGDLS and YYNGEE. The CDR3 loop spans 15 amino acids. V lost 4 bases to trimming and J lost 1 base, with 12 bases between them. CDR3 sequence reads: CASSPRRGAKNIQYF. The CDR3 bases are TGTGCCAGCAGCCCAAGACGGGGGGCCAAAAACATTCAGTACTTC.

This clone was counted only a few times. Additional DNA sequences in this sample encode the identical CDR3. The J gene is TRBJ1-5, the V gene TRBV30, with 7 bases matching TRBD1. This CDR3 is built from 13 residues. Trimming at V came to 3 bases and at J to 2 bases, leaving 1 base not matched to a gene. CDR1 and CDR2 (germline): GTSNPN, SVGIG (reference sequence). The CDR3: CAWSDRGNQPQHF. The CDR3 nucleotides read TGTGCCTGGAGCGACAGGGGCAATCAGCCCCAGCATTTT.

CDR3 DNA: TGTGCCATCAGTGAGCGGGAGAACACAGATACGCAGTATTTT. This sequence encodes CAISERENTDTQYF. V is TRBV10-3 and J is TRBJ2-3; tentatively, D is TRBD2 (6 bases). Per germline, CDR1 ENHRY and CDR2 SYGVKD. This CDR3 has 14 amino acids. Trimming pared 2 bases from V and 2 bases from J, leaving 8 bases between.

The rearrangement links TRBV5-1 to TRBJ2-7; TRBD1 agrees at 7 bases. The CDR3 length is 13 residues. The V gene end was trimmed by 7 bases and the J gene end by 3 bases; junction bases not matched to a gene: 7. Looked up from germline, CDR1 is SGHRS and CDR2 is YFSETQ. The CDR3 is CASSRDRGYEQYF. Written as DNA, the CDR3 is TGCGCCAGCTCGAGGGACAGAGGCTACGAGCAGTACTTC.

The CDR3 protein is CASSRQTSAQETQYF. DNA of the CDR3: TGCGCCAGCAGCCGCCAGACTAGCGCCCAAGAGACCCAGTACTTC. The chain carries TRBV5-1 and TRBJ2-5; TRBD2 matches 8 bases. CDR1 SGHRS and CDR2 YFSETQ come from the germline V gene. With 4 bases clipped from V and 1 base from J, the junction kept 6 bases outside the gene matches. This CDR3 comprises 15 residues.

This chain joins TRBV7-9 and TRBJ2-7; 8 positions match TRBD2. CDR1 and CDR2 (germline): SEHNR, FQNEAQ (reference sequence). Trimming removed 5 bases from V and 1 base from J; junction bases left unmatched: 7. The CDR3 consists of 15 residues. As DNA, the CDR3 is TGTGCCAGCAGCCACGGGGGGACTAGATCCTACGAGCAGTACTTC. Protein sequence: CASSHGGTRSYEQYF.

This clone has only a few counts. The chain recombines TRBV6-5 with TRBJ2-3, with 13 nucleotides matching TRBD2. With 4 bases clipped from V and 4 bases from J, the junction kept 5 bases outside the gene matches. There are 16 residues in the CDR3. Germline values: CDR1 MNHEY, CDR2 SVGAGI. The CDR3 region is CASSSGLAGAADTQYF. As DNA, the CDR3 is TGTGCCAGCAGTTCCGGACTAGCGGGAGCGGCAGATACGCAGTATTTT.

V and J are TRBV30 and TRBJ2-5; D perhaps matches TRBD2 (5 bases). Germline loops: CDR1 GTSNPN, CDR2 SVGIG (reference sequence). V lost 7 bases, J lost 5 bases, and 11 bases lay in between. This CDR3 has 11 amino acids. CDR3: CAYDRGETQYF. The CDR3 bases are TGTGCCTACGACCGGGGTGAGACCCAGTACTTC.

There are a few counts of this clone. The chain employs TRBV30 and TRBJ1-1; D not certain. Deletions cut 2 bases from V and 1 base from J, with 11 bases between. Germline V gene lookup returns CDR1 GTSNPN and CDR2 SVGIG (reference sequence). The CDR3 covers 14 residues. This chain's CDR3 is CAWSPKQPNTEAFF. CDR3 nucleotide sequence: TGTGCCTGGAGTCCGAAACAGCCGAACACTGAAGCTTTCTTT.

The chain couples TRBV29-1 to TRBJ2-1; perhaps TRBD2 as D (5 bases). The V end lost 3 bases, the J end lost 12 bases, and 12 bases lay between the germline ends. CDR3 length: 11 amino acids. Per germline, CDR1 SQVTM and CDR2 ANQGSEA. The CDR3 DNA reads TGCAGCGTTGATTTGAGGGTCGGGCAGTTCTTC. It yields the protein CSVDLRVGQFF.

V is TRBV13 and J is TRBJ2-5; maybe TRBD2 (6 bases). Germline lookup yields CDR1 PRHDT and CDR2 FYEKMQ (reference sequence). This CDR3 region has 12 residues. Between the trimmed V and J ends, which lost 8 bases and 4 bases, there was a span of 11 bases. In DNA form, the CDR3 reads TGTGCCAGCGGGCGGGATCGAGAGACCCAGTACTTC. It specifies CASGRDRETQYF.

This chain joins TRBV9 and TRBJ2-7; TRBD1 matches 9 bases. CDR1 and CDR2 (germline): SGDLS, YYNGEE. V lost 3 bases and J lost 2; bases outside the gene matches: 3. The CDR3 is 14 residues long. CDR3 DNA sequence: TGTGCCAGCAGCGGAGGGACAGGGACCTACGAGCAGTACTTC. Amino acid sequence: CASSGGTGTYEQYF.

The chain links TRBV5-1 to TRBJ2-4, with a weak D call TRBD1 (5 bases). This CDR3 has 15 amino acids. The germline V gene has CDR1 SGHRS and CDR2 YFSETQ. V was cut by 4 bases and J by 1 base, with 12 bases left in between. The chain's CDR3 is CASSLTQVAKNIQYF. CDR3 nucleotide sequence: TGCGCCAGCAGCCTGACACAGGTCGCCAAAAACATTCAGTACTTC. Full variable domain (remainder filled in from reference TRBV5-1 and TRBJ2-4): KAGVTQTPRYLIKTRGQQVTLSCSPISGHRSVSWYQQTPGQGLQFLFEYFSETQRNKGNFPGRFSGRQFSNSRSEMNVSTLELGDSALYLCASSLTQVAKNIQYFGAGTRLSVL.

This clone showed up just a few times. The chain uses TRBV9 and TRBJ1-2, with 7 bases fitting TRBD1. Germline V lookup: CDR1 SGDLS, CDR2 YYNGEE. After removal of 4 bases from V and 4 bases from J, the junction contained 4 bases not matched to a gene. There are 13 residues in the CDR3. CDR3 sequence: CASSSGTVYGYTF. Written as DNA, the CDR3 is TGTGCCAGCAGCTCCGGGACAGTCTATGGCTACACCTTC.

The genes are TRBV13 and TRBJ2-3; D is possibly TRBD1 (6 bases). Germline-derived CDR1 and CDR2 are PRHDT and FYEKMQ (reference sequence). The CDR3 covers 14 residues. V shed 1 base and J shed 4 bases, with 9 bases lying between them. CDR3 nucleotides: TGTGCCAGCAGCTTAGCCAACAGGGCAGATACGCAGTATTTT. As protein: CASSLANRADTQYF.

This clone was counted a few times. The chain uses TRBV7-8 and TRBJ2-1, with 8 bases fitting TRBD2. The V gene's germline CDR1 is SGHVS and CDR2 FQNEAQ. The CDR3 is 17 amino acids. Trimming removed 11 bases from V and 5 bases from J; junction bases left unmatched: 20. CDR3 region: CAPRFGLSGIVDNEQFF. Here the CDR3 DNA reads TGTGCCCCCCGCTTTGGCCTTAGCGGGATTGTCGACAATGAGCAGTTCTTC.

The chain is built from TRBV2 and TRBJ1-2; the match to TRBD1 covers 8 bases. This CDR3 has 12 residues. The V gene end was trimmed by 6 bases and the J gene end by 8 bases; junction bases not matched to a gene: 5. CDR1 and CDR2 (germline): SNHLY, FYNNEI. The CDR3 loop is CASRGTGIGYTF. The CDR3 DNA reads as TGTGCCAGCAGGGGGACAGGCATCGGCTACACCTTC.

This clone occurred a few times. The chain couples TRBV2 to TRBJ1-5; no definite D call. This CDR3 has 14 amino acids. CDR1 is SNHLY and CDR2 is FYNNEI in the germline V gene. The ends were cut back, 4 bases at V and 3 bases at J, with 10 bases in the middle. The chain's CDR3 is CASSGRQANQPQHF. In DNA form, the CDR3 reads TGTGCCAGCAGTGGACGACAAGCCAATCAGCCCCAGCATTTT.

This clone is a singleton in its sample. This chain joins TRBV2 and TRBJ1-4; 10 bases map to TRBD1. V trimming: 3 bases; J trimming: 8 bases; junction bases outside the gene matches: 6. Looked up from germline, CDR1 is SNHLY and CDR2 is FYNNEI. The CDR3 sequence is 15 residues long. The CDR3 region has the DNA TGTGCCAGCAGTGAGGGGGACAGGGGAGGCGAAAAACTGTTTTTT. Encoded protein: CASSEGDRGGEKLFF.

The genes are TRBV4-1 and TRBJ2-7; possibly TRBD2 for D (6 bases). Trimming shortened V by 6 bases and J by 4 bases, and 19 bases separated the two germline ends. Germline V lookup: CDR1 MGHRA, CDR2 YSYEKL. This CDR3 region has 15 residues. In DNA, the CDR3 is TGCGCCAGCAGACCTGCGGGACGAGCAGGGTACGAGCAGTACTTC. It specifies CASRPAGRAGYEQYF.

This clone was seen only a few times. J is TRBJ2-3 and V is TRBV9; 10 bases line up with TRBD2. This CDR3 region has 15 residues. From germline, CDR1 is SGDLS and CDR2 YYNGEE. V lost 2 bases and J lost 3; bases outside the gene matches: 3. The CDR3: CASSVSGGATDTQYF. DNA for the CDR3: TGTGCCAGCAGCGTGAGCGGGGGGGCAACAGATACGCAGTATTTT.

This chain uses TRBV7-8 with TRBJ1-5; possible D gene TRBD1, 6 bases. Trimming cost V 2 bases and J 3 bases, with 11 bases left between them. This CDR3 region has 15 residues. Per germline, CDR1 SGHVS and CDR2 FQNEAQ. The CDR3 reads CASSLSRTDNQPQHF. The CDR3 nucleotides read TGTGCCAGCAGCTTATCCCGGACAGACAATCAGCCCCAGCATTTT.

This CDR3 is CASSLAGVGQSPLHF. The CDR3 region has the DNA TGTGCCAGCAGCTTAGCCGGGGTAGGGCAATCACCCCTCCACTTT. The rearrangement joins TRBV7-6 to TRBJ1-6, with D uncertain. This CDR3 spans 15 amino acids. The V gene lost 0 bases and the J gene lost 10 bases, with 13 bases spanning the gap. In germline, CDR1 is SGHVS, CDR2 FNYEAQ.

The chain has TRBV7-9 and TRBJ1-1; tentatively, D is TRBD1 (5 bases). Between the trimmed V and J ends, which lost 1 base and 10 bases, there was a span of 16 bases. CDR1 and CDR2 (germline): SEHNR, FQNEAQ (reference sequence). The length of the CDR3 is 14 residues. The CDR3 coding sequence is TGTGCCAGCAGCTTAGTCTTCCAGGGAAGGGCAGCTTTCTTT. This codes for CASSLVFQGRAAFF.